This T cell receptor (beta chain) was sequenced during a study of T cell repertoires in cytomegalovirus infection. Across the whole study: Recently identified HLA-C-restricted and well-studied HLA-B-restricted CMV epitopes were used. Based on public TCR beta signatures, there were indications of CMV infection and of a matching HLA type. Findings of the study overall: Adding up the frequency of public TCR beta families identified people who carried CMV plus the relevant HLA. Clonotype analysis showed dominance of the ex vivo response by HLA-C-restricted CMV-specific TCR beta clonotypes.

This CDR3 comprises 15 residues. V dropped 10 bases and J dropped 1 base, with 19 bases sitting between them. The germline CDR1 and CDR2 sequences are LNHDA and SQIVND (reference sequence). TCRdb recomputed calls from the reads with MiXCR, one row per CDR3 protein. This sample has roughly 990,000 distinct CDR3 sequences, with around 32% found just once. In regard to this clonotype: The target antigen is unknown.

The sequenced sample was cultured CD8+ T cells from PBMCs, obtained from culture after CMV antigen stimulation. V gene TRBV19 combines with J gene TRBJ1-1; no clear D. The sequence derives from a human donor in good health (CMV status not recorded). Some clones in this sample may be carry-over from other donors' samples. CDR3 amino acids: CATEAPHTANTEAFF. DNA of the CDR3: TGTGCCACCGAGGCCCCACACACAGCGAACACTGAAGCTTTCTTT.